The 26 T cell receptor beta chains in this list originate from one sample, sequenced in a study of OX40 agonist ivuxolimab in advanced cancers. The assay was immunoSEQ multiplex PCR, and TCRdb's table has in-frame clones only and misses some. This sample has 30,000 to 35,000 clones; nearly 75% occur once, and the top ten carry around 21%. The sequencing here drew on CD4+ or CD8+ T cells sorted from blood, taken in a trial of the OX40 agonist ivuxolimab. These receptor sequences come from an adult with an advanced solid tumor such as melanoma, head and neck, liver or kidney cancer.

This clone came up a few times. The V gene is TRBV28, the J gene TRBJ2-3; 7 positions agree with TRBD1. Looked up from germline, CDR1 is MDHEN and CDR2 is SYDVKM. This CDR3 is 16 amino acids long. V shed 8 bases, J shed 0 bases, and the junction held 11 bases outside the gene matches. DNA for the CDR3: TGTGCCAGCCGACTTAGGGGGCTCGCAAGCACAGATACGCAGTATTTT. Translated, it gives CASRLRGLASTDTQYF.

This clone occurred a few times. The same CDR3 arises from other DNA sequences in this sample as well. The V call is TRBV5-1, the J call TRBJ2-7, with TRBD1 matching over 9 bases. This CDR3 region has 14 residues. Trimming cost V 5 bases and J 2 bases; bases outside gene matches: 5. Germline CDR1 is SGHRS and CDR2 is YFSETQ. The CDR3 DNA follows: TGCGCCAGCAGATCAGGGACAGGGCCCTACGAGCAGTACTTC. This sequence encodes CASRSGTGPYEQYF.

The CDR3 DNA sequence: TGTGCCAGCAGCTTGGGACTGGCTAGCACAGATACGCAGTATTTT. As protein: CASSLGLASTDTQYF. V is TRBV5-5 and J is TRBJ2-3, with D hard to call. V gave up 0 bases and J gave up 0 bases, with 8 bases separating them. This CDR3 region has 15 residues. The V gene's germline CDR1 is SGHKS and CDR2 YYEKEE (reference sequence).

This clone has a handful of counts. This sequence joins TRBV7-2 and TRBJ1-2, with 7 nucleotides matching TRBD1. The CDR3 is 14 amino acids. The germline gives CDR1 SGHTA, CDR2 FQGNSA. Trimming at V came to 1 base and at J to 3 bases, leaving 2 bases not matched to a gene. The CDR3 coding sequence is TGTGCCAGCAGCTTAGGAGGGACAGACTATGGCTACACCTTC. Translation: CASSLGGTDYGYTF.

This clone has more than one count but fewer than ten. CDR3 sequence: CASSVLVGKLFF. The CDR3 DNA is TGTGCCAGCAGCGTACTTGTAGGAAAACTGTTTTTT. The V gene is TRBV6-1, the J gene TRBJ1-4; D is uncertain. Germline lookup yields CDR1 MNHNS and CDR2 SASEGT. CDR3 length: 12 amino acids. Trimming took 6 bases from V and 10 from J, leaving 12 bases between them.

The V and J genes are TRBV4-2 and TRBJ2-3; D might be TRBD1 or TRBD2, each matching 6 bases. CDR1 and CDR2 from the germline V gene are LGHNA and YNFKEQ. The CDR3 is 14 amino acids. The V gene lost 5 bases and the J gene lost 0 bases, with 9 bases spanning the gap. CDR3 sequence reads: CASSEGGSTDTQYF. The CDR3, as DNA: TGTGCCAGCAGCGAGGGGGGTAGCACAGATACGCAGTATTTT.

The V and J genes are TRBV5-6 and TRBJ1-6; D ambiguous. Germline V gene data show CDR1 as SGHDT and CDR2 as YYEEEE. Trimming left V 2 bases short and J 3 bases short, with 9 bases between. This CDR3 contains 15 residues. CDR3 sequence reads: CASSFGQVYNSPLHF. CDR3 nucleotide sequence: TGTGCCAGCAGCTTTGGGCAGGTCTATAATTCACCCCTCCACTTT.

This clone has just one count. The chain carries TRBV19 and TRBJ1-2, with 8 bases aligning to TRBD1. The CDR3 runs to 16 residues. Germline V gives CDR1 LNHDA, CDR2 SQIVND (reference sequence). J was trimmed by 4 bases and V by 3 bases; bases with no gene match: 10. As DNA, the CDR3 is TGTGCCAGTAGTATGGAGCCGGACAGGGCGGTCTATGGCTACACCTTC. This codes for CASSMEPDRAVYGYTF.

For this clone: Other nucleotide sequences in the sample specify the same CDR3. The J gene is TRBJ1-5, the V gene TRBV6-1, with D possibly TRBD1 on 5 matching bases. Trimming stripped 2 bases from V and 2 bases from J, with 7 bases between. Germline CDR1 reads MNHNS; CDR2 reads SASEGT. There are 14 residues in the CDR3. This chain's CDR3 is CASSEWGGNQPQHF. CDR3 nucleotide sequence: TGTGCCAGCAGTGAATGGGGGGGCAATCAGCCCCAGCATTTT.

This chain connects TRBV30 to TRBJ2-3; D possibly corresponds to TRBD2 (7 bases). This CDR3 is built from 14 residues. CDR1 and CDR2 (germline): GTSNPN, SVGIG (reference sequence). V lost 1 base and J 6 bases, leaving 14 bases between the germline ends. CDR3 residues: CAWSEGGGSDTQYF. The CDR3 DNA reads TGTGCCTGGAGTGAGGGGGGAGGGTCGGATACGCAGTATTTT.

The rearrangement joins TRBV4-2 to TRBJ1-6; D gene ambiguous. From germline, CDR1 is LGHNA and CDR2 YNFKEQ. The length of the CDR3 is 13 residues. V lost 2 bases and J 5 bases, leaving 4 bases between the germline ends. The CDR3 loop reads CASSQIDNSPLHF. The DNA for the CDR3 is TGTGCCAGCAGCCAAATTGATAATTCACCCCTCCACTTT.

The chain links TRBV13 to TRBJ1-1; possibly TRBD1 for D (5 bases). CDR3 length: 13 residues. Trimming took off 2 bases at V and 5 bases at J, with 9 bases between the two ends. Germline assignment: CDR1 PRHDT and CDR2 FYEKMQ (reference sequence). CDR3 in amino acids: CASSLKDKTEAFF. The DNA of the CDR3 is TGTGCCAGCAGCTTAAAGGACAAGACTGAAGCTTTCTTT. The variable domain in full, with the rest retrieved from reference TRBV13 and TRBJ1-1, is AAGVIQSPRHLIKEKRETATLKCYPIPRHDTVYWYQQGPGQDPQFLISFYEKMQSDKGSIPDRFSAQQFSDYHSELNMSSLELGDSALYFCASSLKDKTEAFFGQGTRLTVV.

This clone was detected a few times. The genes are TRBV29-1 and TRBJ1-3, with TRBD1 matching over 10 bases. Germline CDR1 reads SQVTM; CDR2 reads ANQGSEA. This CDR3 region has 14 residues. Unmatched junction bases numbered 10, after V lost 7 bases and J lost 7 bases. The CDR3 region has the DNA TGCAGCGCCACAACCGGGACAGGGGCTAACACCATATATTTT. This translates into CSATTGTGANTIYF. Variable domain in full (rest from reference TRBV29-1 and TRBJ1-3): SAVISQKPSRDICQRGTSLTIQCQVDSQVTMMFWYRQQPGQSLTLIATANQGSEATYESGFVIDKFPISRPNLTFSTLTVSNMSPEDSSIYLCSATTGTGANTIYFGEGSWLTVV.

This clone was counted a single time. This chain connects TRBV6-6 to TRBJ2-7, with 10 bases aligning to TRBD2. V dropped 7 bases and J dropped 7; count of bases not matched to a gene: 13. The CDR3 has 15 amino acids. The V gene's germline CDR1 is MNHNY and CDR2 SVGAGI (reference sequence). Here the CDR3 DNA reads TGTGCCAGCACGTCAGCGGGGGGGAGCAGAGCTGAGCAGTACGTC. Translating it yields CASTSAGGSRAEQYV.

The chain is built from TRBV5-1 and TRBJ2-3; a weak D match, TRBD2 (6 bases). V was cut by 4 bases and J by 6 bases, with 12 bases left in between. This CDR3 has 13 residues. In germline, CDR1 is SGHRS, CDR2 YFSETQ. CDR3 region: CASSRDGGDTQYF. In nucleotides, the CDR3 is TGCGCCAGCAGCCGGGATGGAGGGGATACGCAGTATTTT.

The chain couples TRBV6-4 to TRBJ1-6; a weak D match, TRBD1 (6 bases). With 4 bases removed from V and 10 bases from J, the gap between germline ends came to 17 bases. The CDR3 extends over 15 amino acids. Germline V gene data show CDR1 as MRHNA and CDR2 as SNTAGT. In nucleotides, the CDR3 is TGTGCCAGCAGTGCAGACAGGACGTCTGGCTCACCCCTCCACTTT. It yields the protein CASSADRTSGSPLHF.

The chain carries TRBV7-2 and TRBJ1-5; D is perhaps TRBD1 (5 bases). With 3 bases removed from V and 7 bases from J, the gap between germline ends came to 10 bases. The CDR3 has 13 residues. Germline V gene sequence: CDR1 SGHTA, CDR2 FQGNSA. In DNA, the CDR3 is TGTGCCAGCAGCTTTCGACAGAACCAGCCCCAGCATTTT. Translated, it gives CASSFRQNQPQHF.

The V and J genes are TRBV6-6 and TRBJ1-2; D not certain. Germline CDR1 and CDR2: MNHNY and SVGAGI (reference sequence). Trimming removed 0 bases from V and 2 bases from J, with 10 bases in between. The CDR3 totals 15 residues. CDR3 nucleotides: TGTGCCAGCAGTTACTCGAGGGCAGCGAACTATGGCTACACCTTC. It specifies CASSYSRAANYGYTF.

Only one count was recorded for this clone. The chain has TRBV11-2 and TRBJ2-3, with 7 bases fitting TRBD2. Germline V gene data show CDR1 as SGHAT and CDR2 as FQNNGV. The length of the CDR3 is 14 residues. The trim removed 4 bases at V and 5 bases at J, leaving 6 bases unmatched. This CDR3 is CASSSRLAKDTQYF. Written as DNA, the CDR3 is TGTGCCAGCAGCTCTAGACTAGCTAAAGATACGCAGTATTTT. Drawing the rest from reference TRBV11-2 and TRBJ2-3, the complete variable domain is EAGVAQSPRYKIIEKRQSVAFWCNPISGHATLYWYQQILGQGPKLLIQFQNNGVVDDSQLPKDRFSAERLKGVDSTLKIQPAKLEDSAVYLCASSSRLAKDTQYFGPGTRLTVL.

The gene calls are TRBV7-8 and TRBJ1-1; D unresolved. The V end was cut by 2 bases, the J end by 4 bases, with 8 bases between. Germline CDR1 and CDR2: SGHVS and FQNEAQ. The CDR3 has 13 amino acids. The CDR3 DNA reads as TGTGCCAGCAGCTTAAAGGGTCCCACTGAAGCTTTCTTT. It codes for CASSLKGPTEAFF.

The chain employs TRBV30 and TRBJ2-3; 8 bases match TRBD1. This CDR3 has 14 residues. Losses at the gene ends were 0 bases for V and 6 bases for J; bases not matched to a gene: 5. Germline CDR1 reads GTSNPN; CDR2 reads SVGIG (reference sequence). CDR3 residues: CAWSVSGQGDTQYF. The CDR3 DNA sequence: TGTGCCTGGAGTGTCAGCGGACAGGGCGATACGCAGTATTTT.

By share, this clone counts as medium-sized. The rearrangement links TRBV6-6 to TRBJ1-4; 8 nucleotides match TRBD1. Trimming cost V 4 bases and J 10 bases; bases outside gene matches: 8. The CDR3 is made up of 14 amino acids. The germline V gene has CDR1 MNHNY and CDR2 SVGAGI (reference sequence). The CDR3 region has the DNA TGTGCCAGCAGTTGGAGGACAGGGAGGAGAAAACTGTTTTTT. Translating gives CASSWRTGRRKLFF.

The chain is built from TRBV5-1 and TRBJ1-5, with 8 bases lining up with TRBD1. The CDR3 length is 18 residues. The ends lost 4 bases at V and 3 bases at J; junction bases unmatched: 15. CDR1 and CDR2 from the germline V gene are SGHRS and YFSETQ. The CDR3 DNA reads TGCGCCAGCAGCCGAAAATCCGGGACAGGAACCGCCAATCAGCCCCAGCATTTT. Translating gives CASSRKSGTGTANQPQHF.

The rearrangement links TRBV6-1 to TRBJ1-3; D not resolved. Per germline, CDR1 MNHNS and CDR2 SASEGT. The CDR3 covers 13 residues. Deletions cut 6 bases from V and 1 base from J, with 7 bases between. The CDR3, as DNA: TGTGCCAGCAGGAAGCCTTCTGGAAACACCATATATTTT. Translation gives CASRKPSGNTIYF.

This clone was observed once. The chain joins TRBV7-9 to TRBJ2-1, with D unresolved. The CDR3 is 16 amino acids. The V gene lost 4 bases and the J gene lost 1 base, with 14 bases spanning the gap. Germline loops: CDR1 SEHNR, CDR2 FQNEAQ (reference sequence). The CDR3 DNA reads TGTGCCAGCAGCTCGTTCACCGGGTCTTCCTACAATGAGCAGTTCTTC. Translation: CASSSFTGSSYNEQFF.

The chain employs TRBV10-1 and TRBJ1-3; D is unresolved. Trimming shortened V by 5 bases and J by 5 bases, and 7 bases separated the two germline ends. Germline lookup yields CDR1 WNHNN and CDR2 SYGVQD (reference sequence). The length of the CDR3 is 12 residues. The CDR3 DNA reads as TGCGCCAGCAGTTTAAGACGAAACACCATATATTTT. Residues: CASSLRRNTIYF.